What follows are 6 T cell receptor beta chains derived from one specimen sequenced in a study of blood T cell repertoires in COVID-19. TCRdb's copy holds only in-frame clones and misses some; the assay was immunoSEQ multiplex PCR. Of 160,000 or so clones in the sample, approximately 78% were seen once. The sequenced sample was peripheral blood. The receptors come from a human donor in a cohort sampled during active COVID-19.

This chain links TRBV2 with TRBJ2-2, with 9 positions matching TRBD1. CDR3 size: 14 residues. V was pared by 9 bases and J by 6 bases, with 8 bases of the junction left unmatched. Germline V gene data show CDR1 as SNHLY and CDR2 as FYNNEI. CDR3 sequence reads: CASYRGLEAGELFF. The CDR3 nucleotides read TGTGCCAGTTACAGGGGGCTTGAGGCCGGGGAGCTGTTTTTT.

The chain is built from TRBV7-9 and TRBJ1-1; the D gene is possibly TRBD1 (6 bases). V was shortened by 6 bases and J by 0 bases, with 11 bases between the two germline ends. Germline V gene sequence: CDR1 SEHNR, CDR2 FQNEAQ (reference sequence). The CDR3 covers 14 residues. For the CDR3, the DNA is TGTGCCAGCAGTTCTAGGACAGTGAACACTGAAGCTTTCTTT. Translated, it gives CASSSRTVNTEAFF.

The chain recombines TRBV3-1 (or the pseudogene TRBV3-2) with TRBJ2-3, with a tentative D call TRBD2 (6 bases). From germline, CDR1 is LGHDT and CDR2 YNNKEL (reference sequence). V was pared by 4 bases and J by 4 bases, with 18 bases between. The CDR3 has 16 residues. This CDR3 reads CASSLYRDLGSDTQYF. The CDR3 DNA reads as TGTGCCAGCAGCCTATACCGGGACTTAGGCTCAGATACGCAGTATTTT.

V is TRBV11-2 and J is TRBJ1-2, with D maybe TRBD1 (6 bases). This CDR3 comprises 13 residues. V lost 5 bases, J lost 4 bases, and 11 bases lay in between. Germline CDR1 SGHAT, CDR2 FQNNGV. DNA for the CDR3: TGTGCCAGCAGCCCCCAGGGGACCTATGGCTACACCTTC. It encodes CASSPQGTYGYTF.

This clone was picked up many times. The chain is built from TRBV3-1 (or the pseudogene TRBV3-2) and TRBJ2-7, with TRBD1 as a possible D gene (5 bases). With 0 bases removed from V and 0 bases from J, the gap between germline ends came to 15 bases. This CDR3 contains 17 residues. In germline, CDR1 is LGHDT, CDR2 YNNKEL (reference sequence). The CDR3 sequence: CASSQDLGAAVSYEQYF. CDR3 sequence (DNA): TGTGCCAGCAGCCAAGATCTTGGGGCGGCTGTCTCCTACGAGCAGTACTTC.

This chain links TRBV6-6 with TRBJ2-3; D perhaps matches TRBD2 (6 bases). V was pared by 6 bases and J by 1 base, with 17 bases between. The germline CDR1 and CDR2 sequences are MNHNY and SVGAGI (reference sequence). This CDR3 is built from 16 residues. Here the CDR3 DNA reads TGTGCCAGCAGACCTCCTAGACTAGGCGGCACAGATACGCAGTATTTT. Its protein is CASRPPRLGGTDTQYF.